This is a list of T cell receptor beta chains from one sample in a study of tumor-infiltrating lymphocytes in primary liver carcinoma. TCRdb re-called the multiplex PCR reads through MiXCR, storing one row per CDR3 protein. The sample shows approximately 110,000 distinct CDR3 sequences, around 60% of them seen only once. The specimen sequenced was liver tumor tissue from sampling region 3. The receptor source for this set is an older woman with primary liver carcinoma and hepatitis B virus infection. Both conserved end residues are part of each CDR3. Each record gives: D gene, J gene, V gene, clone size, CDR3 protein, CDR3 DNA. The D gene is left open where the match is weak. Clone size is given for some rows only: seen once, a few or many times, or a class if the clone is expanded.

D: -; J: TRBJ2-2; V: TRBV12-3/TRBV12-4; size: few; CDR3: CASSFGTGVTNTGELFF; DNA: TGTGCCAGCAGTTTCGGTACAGGAGTCACGAACACCGGGGAGCTGTTTTTT
D: TRBD1; J: TRBJ1-3; V: TRBV13; size: many; CDR3: CASSSRDRGRLDLGNTIYF; DNA: TGTGCCAGCAGCAGCCGGGACAGGGGGCGTCTTGACCTGGGAAACACCATATATTTT
D: TRBD2; J: TRBJ2-7; V: TRBV10-3; size: many; CDR3: CAIGVSGRRYEQYF; DNA: TGTGCCATCGGGGTTAGCGGGAGAAGGTACGAGCAGTACTTC
D: TRBD2; J: TRBJ2-3; V: TRBV11-3; size: -; CDR3: CASTFRTSTDTQYF; DNA: TGTGCCAGCACCTTTCGGACTAGTACAGATACACAGTATTTT
D: -; J: TRBJ2-2; V: TRBV28; size: -; CDR3: CASSKEQDGELFF; DNA: TGTGCCAGCAGCAAAGAACAGGACGGGGAGCTGTTTTTT
D: -; J: TRBJ2-7; V: TRBV11-2; size: -; CDR3: CASSLASGAGSYEQYF; DNA: TGCGCCAGCAGTTTAGCGTCGGGGGCAGGAAGCTACGAGCAATACTTC
D: -; J: TRBJ1-2; V: TRBV19; size: few; CDR3: CASSSGFKLYGYTF; DNA: TGTGCCAGTAGTTCAGGGTTCAAGCTCTATGGCTACACCTTC
D: -; J: TRBJ2-1; V: TRBV29-1; size: once; CDR3: CSSYCNEQSF; DNA: TGCAGCTCCTACTGCAATGAGCAGTCCTTC
D: TRBD2; J: TRBJ2-7; V: TRBV6-2/TRBV6-3; size: many; CDR3: CASSLTTSGNSYEQYF; DNA: TGTGCCAGCAGTCTCACGACTAGCGGGAACTCCTACGAGCAGTACTTC
D: -; J: TRBJ2-1; V: TRBV30; size: few; CDR3: CAWSVEGGGAINEQFF; DNA: TGTGCCTGGAGTGTAGAAGGTGGCGGGGCTATAAATGAGCAGTTCTTC
D: TRBD2; J: TRBJ2-2; V: TRBV6-5; size: -; CDR3: CTSSRDGGLGTWELFF; DNA: TGTACCAGCAGCCGGGACGGGGGGTTAGGAACCTGGGAGCTGTTTTTT
D: -; J: TRBJ2-1; V: TRBV5-1; size: -; CDR3: CASSTLAVNEQFF; DNA: TGCGCCAGCAGCACCTTAGCGGTCAATGAGCAGTTCTTC
D: TRBD1; J: TRBJ2-3; V: TRBV6-1; size: -; CDR3: CAGSLGKGAPDTQYF; DNA: TGTGCCGGCAGCCTTGGGAAGGGGGCTCCAGATACGCAGTATTTT
D: TRBD2; J: TRBJ2-3; V: TRBV5-4; size: -; CDR3: CASSSSGGGADTQYF; DNA: TGTGCCAGCAGCTCATCGGGGGGGGGAGCAGATACGCAGTATTTT
D: -; J: TRBJ2-3; V: TRBV29-1; size: many; CDR3: CSVGNQGSADTQYF; DNA: TGCAGCGTTGGTAACCAAGGGAGCGCAGATACGCAGTATTTT
D: -; J: TRBJ1-2; V: TRBV11-2; size: -; CDR3: CASSLDPGRRYGYTF; DNA: TGTGCCAGCAGCTTAGACCCCGGGAGGCGATATGGCTACACCTTC
D: -; J: TRBJ2-1; V: TRBV4-1; size: many; CDR3: CASSQDSAYSYNEQFF; DNA: TGCGCCAGCAGCCAAGATTCAGCGTACTCCTACAATGAGCAGTTCTTC